This T cell receptor beta chain is drawn from a study of blood T cell repertoires in COVID-19. Study overall: COVID-19 samples, acute and convalescent, were from the United States, Italy and Spain.

As processed by the authors: Amplification with reference gene primers provided the estimates of nucleated cell counts. Sequenced by immunoSEQ multiplex PCR; TCRdb stores in-frame clones only, minus some. D and trimming were read from the DNA, whereas the V and J calls and clone size are those reported in that table. The data contain more than 60,000 clones, more than 90% of them singletons. This CDR3 is built from 15 residues. Trimming removed 5 bases at V and 10 bases at J, with 18 bases between. The V gene's germline CDR1 is SGHTA and CDR2 FQGNSA. V is TRBV7-2 and J is TRBJ1-6, with D unclear. The receptor comes from a woman older than 75 with active or convalescent COVID-19. The sample comprised peripheral blood. The CDR3 loop reads CASSKAGIPESPLHF. The CDR3 DNA reads TGTGCCAGCAGCAAGGCCGGGATTCCAGAATCACCCCTCCACTTT.